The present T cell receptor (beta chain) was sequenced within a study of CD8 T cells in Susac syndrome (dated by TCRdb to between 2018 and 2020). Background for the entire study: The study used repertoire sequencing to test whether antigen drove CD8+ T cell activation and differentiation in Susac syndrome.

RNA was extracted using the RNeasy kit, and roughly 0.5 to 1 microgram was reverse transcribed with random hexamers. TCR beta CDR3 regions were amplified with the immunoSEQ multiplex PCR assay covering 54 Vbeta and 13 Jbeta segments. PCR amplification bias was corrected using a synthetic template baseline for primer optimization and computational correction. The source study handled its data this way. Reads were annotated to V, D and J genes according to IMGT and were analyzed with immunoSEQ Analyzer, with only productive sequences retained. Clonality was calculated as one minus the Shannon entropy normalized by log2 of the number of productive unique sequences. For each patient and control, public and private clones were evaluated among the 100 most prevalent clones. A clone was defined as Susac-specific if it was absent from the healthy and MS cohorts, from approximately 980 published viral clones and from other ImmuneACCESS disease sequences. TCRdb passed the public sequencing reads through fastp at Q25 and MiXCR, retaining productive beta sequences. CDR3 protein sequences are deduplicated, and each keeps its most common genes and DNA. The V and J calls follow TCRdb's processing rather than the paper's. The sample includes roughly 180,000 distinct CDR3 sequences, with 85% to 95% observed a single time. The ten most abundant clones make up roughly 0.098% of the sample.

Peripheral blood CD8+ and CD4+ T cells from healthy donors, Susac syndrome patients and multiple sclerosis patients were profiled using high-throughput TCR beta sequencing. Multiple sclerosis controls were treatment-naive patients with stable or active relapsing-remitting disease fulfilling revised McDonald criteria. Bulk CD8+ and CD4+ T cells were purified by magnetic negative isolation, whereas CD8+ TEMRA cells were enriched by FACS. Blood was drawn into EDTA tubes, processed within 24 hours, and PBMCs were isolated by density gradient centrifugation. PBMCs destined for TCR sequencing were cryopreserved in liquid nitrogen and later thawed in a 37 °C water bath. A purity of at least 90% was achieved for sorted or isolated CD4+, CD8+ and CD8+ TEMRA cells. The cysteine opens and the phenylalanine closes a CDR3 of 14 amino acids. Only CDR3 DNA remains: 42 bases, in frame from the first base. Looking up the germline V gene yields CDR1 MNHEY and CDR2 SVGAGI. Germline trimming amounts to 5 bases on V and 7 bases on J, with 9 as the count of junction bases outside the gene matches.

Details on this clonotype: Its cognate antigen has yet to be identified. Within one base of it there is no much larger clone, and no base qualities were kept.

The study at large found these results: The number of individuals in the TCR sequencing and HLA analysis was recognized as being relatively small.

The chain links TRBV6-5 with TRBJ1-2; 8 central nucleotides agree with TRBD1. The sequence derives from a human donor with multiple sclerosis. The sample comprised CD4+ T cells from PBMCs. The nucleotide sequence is TGTGCCAGCAGTCGCACAGGGGGAGAGTTTGGCTACACCTTC. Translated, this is CASSRTGGEFGYTF.